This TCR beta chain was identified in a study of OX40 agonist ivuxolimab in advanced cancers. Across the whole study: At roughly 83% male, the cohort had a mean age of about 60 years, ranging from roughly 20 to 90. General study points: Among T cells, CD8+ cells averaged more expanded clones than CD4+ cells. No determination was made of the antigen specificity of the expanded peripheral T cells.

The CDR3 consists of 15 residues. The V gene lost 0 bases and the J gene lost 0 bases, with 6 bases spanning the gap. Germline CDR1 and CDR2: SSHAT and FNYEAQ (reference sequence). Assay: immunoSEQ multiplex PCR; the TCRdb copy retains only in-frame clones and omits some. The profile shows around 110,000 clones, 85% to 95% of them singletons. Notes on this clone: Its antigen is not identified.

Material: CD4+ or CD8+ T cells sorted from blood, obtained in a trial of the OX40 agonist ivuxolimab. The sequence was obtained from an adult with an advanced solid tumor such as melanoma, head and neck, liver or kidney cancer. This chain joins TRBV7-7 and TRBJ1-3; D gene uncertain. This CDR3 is CASSLAPTSGNTIYF. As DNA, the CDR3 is TGTGCCAGCAGCTTAGCTCCGACCTCTGGAAACACCATATATTTT.